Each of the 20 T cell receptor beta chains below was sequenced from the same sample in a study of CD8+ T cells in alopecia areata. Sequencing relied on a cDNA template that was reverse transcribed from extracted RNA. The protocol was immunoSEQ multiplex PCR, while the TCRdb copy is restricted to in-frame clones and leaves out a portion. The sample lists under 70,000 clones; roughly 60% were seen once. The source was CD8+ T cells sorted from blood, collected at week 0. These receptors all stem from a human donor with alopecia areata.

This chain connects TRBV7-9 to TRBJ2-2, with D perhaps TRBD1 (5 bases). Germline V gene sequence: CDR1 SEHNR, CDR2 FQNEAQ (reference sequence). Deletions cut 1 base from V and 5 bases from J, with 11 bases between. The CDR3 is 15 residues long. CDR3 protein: CASSLGGRVTGELFF. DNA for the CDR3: TGTGCCAGCAGCTTAGGCGGCAGGGTAACCGGGGAGCTGTTTTTT.

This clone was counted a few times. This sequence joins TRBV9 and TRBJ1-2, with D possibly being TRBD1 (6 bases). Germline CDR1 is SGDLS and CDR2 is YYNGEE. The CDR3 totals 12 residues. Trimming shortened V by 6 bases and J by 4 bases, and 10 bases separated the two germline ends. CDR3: CASTRGSYGYTF. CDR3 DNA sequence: TGTGCCAGCACCAGGGGAAGCTATGGCTACACCTTC.

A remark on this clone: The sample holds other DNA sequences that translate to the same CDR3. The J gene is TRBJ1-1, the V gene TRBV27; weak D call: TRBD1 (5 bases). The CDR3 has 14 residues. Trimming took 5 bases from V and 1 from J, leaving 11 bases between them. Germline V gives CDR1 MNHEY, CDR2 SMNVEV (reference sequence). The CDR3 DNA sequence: TGTGCCAGCAGTCCAGGGACGGGGAACACTGAAGCTTTCTTT. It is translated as CASSPGTGNTEAFF.

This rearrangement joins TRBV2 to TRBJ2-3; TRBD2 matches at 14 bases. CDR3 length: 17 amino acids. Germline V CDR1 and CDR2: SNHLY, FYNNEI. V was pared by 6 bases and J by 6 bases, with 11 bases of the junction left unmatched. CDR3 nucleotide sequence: TGTGCCAGCAGAAAAGGGACTAGCGGGAGAGATGGCGATACGCAGTATTTT. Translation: CASRKGTSGRDGDTQYF.

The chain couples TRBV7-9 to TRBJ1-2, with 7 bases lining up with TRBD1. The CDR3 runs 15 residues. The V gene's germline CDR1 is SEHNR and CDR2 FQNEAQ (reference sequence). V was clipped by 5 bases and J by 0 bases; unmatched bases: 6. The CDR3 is CASSPPGTANYGYTF. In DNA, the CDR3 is TGTGCCAGCAGCCCACCCGGGACAGCTAACTATGGCTACACCTTC.

The DNA for the CDR3 is TGCAGCGTTGTGGACAGGGTTGCAGATACGCAGTATTTT. Translation: CSVVDRVADTQYF. J is TRBJ2-3 and V is TRBV29-1, with 8 bases aligning to TRBD1. With 4 bases clipped from V and 4 bases from J, the junction kept 4 bases outside the gene matches. Germline loops: CDR1 SQVTM, CDR2 ANQGSEA. This CDR3 has 13 residues.

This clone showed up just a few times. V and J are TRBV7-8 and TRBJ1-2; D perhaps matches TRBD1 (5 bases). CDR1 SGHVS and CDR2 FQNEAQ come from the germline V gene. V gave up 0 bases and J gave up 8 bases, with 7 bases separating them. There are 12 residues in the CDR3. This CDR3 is CASSLAGEGYTF. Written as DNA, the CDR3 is TGTGCCAGCAGCTTAGCAGGGGAGGGCTACACCTTC.

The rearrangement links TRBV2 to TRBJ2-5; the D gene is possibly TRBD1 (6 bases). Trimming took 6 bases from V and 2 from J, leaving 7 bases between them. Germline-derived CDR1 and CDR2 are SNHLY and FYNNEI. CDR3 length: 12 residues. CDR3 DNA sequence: TGTGCCAGCAGGCAGGGGCAAGAGACCCAGTACTTC. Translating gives CASRQGQETQYF.

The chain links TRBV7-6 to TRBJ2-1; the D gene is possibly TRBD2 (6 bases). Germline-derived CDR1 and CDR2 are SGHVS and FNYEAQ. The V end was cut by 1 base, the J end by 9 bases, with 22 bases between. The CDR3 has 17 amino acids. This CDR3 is CASSLEGTSPRTSEQFF. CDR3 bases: TGTGCCAGCAGCTTAGAGGGCACTAGCCCACGAACGAGTGAGCAGTTCTTC.

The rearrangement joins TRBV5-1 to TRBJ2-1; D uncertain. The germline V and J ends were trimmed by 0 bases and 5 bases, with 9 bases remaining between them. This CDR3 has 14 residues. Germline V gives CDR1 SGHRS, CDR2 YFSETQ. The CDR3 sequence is CASSLEEGNNEQFF. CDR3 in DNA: TGCGCCAGCAGCTTGGAAGAAGGCAACAATGAGCAGTTCTTC.

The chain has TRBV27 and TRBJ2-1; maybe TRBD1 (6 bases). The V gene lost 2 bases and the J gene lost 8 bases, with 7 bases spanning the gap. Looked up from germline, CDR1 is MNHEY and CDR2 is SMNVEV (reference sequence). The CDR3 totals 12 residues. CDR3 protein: CASSLEGDEQFF. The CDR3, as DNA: TGTGCCAGCAGTTTAGAGGGGGATGAGCAGTTCTTC.

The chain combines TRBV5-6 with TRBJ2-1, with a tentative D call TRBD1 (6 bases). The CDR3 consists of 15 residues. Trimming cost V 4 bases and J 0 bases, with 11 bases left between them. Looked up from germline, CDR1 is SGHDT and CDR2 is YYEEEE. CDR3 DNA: TGTGCCAGCAGCGGACAGTTGAGCTCCTACAATGAGCAGTTCTTC. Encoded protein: CASSGQLSSYNEQFF.

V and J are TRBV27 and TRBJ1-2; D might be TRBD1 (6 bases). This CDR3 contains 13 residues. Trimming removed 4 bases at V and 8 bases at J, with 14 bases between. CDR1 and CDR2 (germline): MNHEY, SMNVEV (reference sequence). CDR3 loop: CASSSQGRGGYTF. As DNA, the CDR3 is TGTGCCAGCAGTTCACAGGGCCGAGGAGGCTACACCTTC.

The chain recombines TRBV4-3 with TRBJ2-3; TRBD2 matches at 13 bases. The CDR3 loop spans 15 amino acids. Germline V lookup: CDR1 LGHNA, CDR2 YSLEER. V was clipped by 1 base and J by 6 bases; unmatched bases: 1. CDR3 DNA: TGCGCCAGCAGCCAAGGGACTAGCGGGGGTGATACGCAGTATTTT. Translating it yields CASSQGTSGGDTQYF.

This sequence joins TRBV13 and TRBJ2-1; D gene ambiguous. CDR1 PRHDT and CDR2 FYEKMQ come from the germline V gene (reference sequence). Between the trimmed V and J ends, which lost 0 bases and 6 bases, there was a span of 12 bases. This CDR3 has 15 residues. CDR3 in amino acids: CASSLGLQLSNEQFF. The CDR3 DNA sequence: TGTGCCAGCAGCTTAGGCCTGCAGCTTTCCAATGAGCAGTTCTTC.

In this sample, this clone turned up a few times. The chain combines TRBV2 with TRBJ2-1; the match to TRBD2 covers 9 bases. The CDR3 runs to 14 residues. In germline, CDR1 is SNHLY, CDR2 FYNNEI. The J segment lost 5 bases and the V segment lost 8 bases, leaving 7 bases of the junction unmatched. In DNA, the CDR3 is TGTGCCAGCTTAGCGGGGGCCGGGGACAATGAGCAGTTCTTC. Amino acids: CASLAGAGDNEQFF.

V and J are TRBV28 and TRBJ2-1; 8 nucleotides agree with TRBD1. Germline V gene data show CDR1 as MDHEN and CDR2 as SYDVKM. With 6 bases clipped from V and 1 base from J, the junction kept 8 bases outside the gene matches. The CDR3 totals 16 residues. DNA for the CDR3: TGTGCCAGCAGCCCCGGGACAGGCAAATCCTACAATGAGCAGTTCTTC. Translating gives CASSPGTGKSYNEQFF.

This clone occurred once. The CDR3 coding sequence is TGTGCCAGCAGCCCCGGGACAGGGGATATCGGCTACACCTTC. Translating it yields CASSPGTGDIGYTF. This rearrangement joins TRBV5-6 to TRBJ1-2; 10 bases match TRBD1. Unmatched junction bases numbered 8, after V lost 4 bases and J lost 8 bases. The CDR3 covers 14 residues. Germline V gene lookup returns CDR1 SGHDT and CDR2 YYEEEE.

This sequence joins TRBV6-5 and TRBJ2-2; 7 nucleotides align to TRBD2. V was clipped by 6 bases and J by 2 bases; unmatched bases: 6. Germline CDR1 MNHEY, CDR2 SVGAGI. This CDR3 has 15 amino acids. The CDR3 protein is CASSITSANTGELFF. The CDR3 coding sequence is TGTGCCAGCAGCATCACTAGCGCCAACACCGGGGAGCTGTTTTTT.

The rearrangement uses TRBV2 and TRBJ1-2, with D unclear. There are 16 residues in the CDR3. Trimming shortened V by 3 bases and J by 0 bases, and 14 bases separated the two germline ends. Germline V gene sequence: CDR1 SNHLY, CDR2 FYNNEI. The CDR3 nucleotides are TGTGCCAGCAGTGAGGAAGGGCAGGAAACTAACTATGGCTACACCTTC. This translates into CASSEEGQETNYGYTF.